The rows below give T cell receptor beta chains drawn from one sample of a study of control samples from healthy donors and cancer patients. The protocol was immunoSEQ multiplex PCR, while the TCRdb copy is restricted to in-frame clones and leaves out a portion. The sample has roughly 90,000 clones; almost 85% are singletons. The sequenced material came from blood. The source is a woman aged 55 to 70 in good health. Both conserved end residues are part of each CDR3. The D gene is left open where the match is weak. Rows give clone size only sometimes, using once, few, many, or a class for an expanded clone.

J,size,V,D,DNA,CDR3
TRBJ2-1,-,TRBV19,TRBD2,TGTGCCAGTACCGAGAGACTAGCGGGAGGGAGACATGAGCAGTTCTTC,CASTERLAGGRHEQFF
TRBJ2-5,-,TRBV7-2,TRBD2,TGTGCCAGCAGCCCGACACTGGCGGGGGGGCGAGAGACCCAGTACTTC,CASSPTLAGGRETQYF
TRBJ1-4,-,TRBV21-1,-,TGTGCCAGCAGCAAAGATACCACGAGGGTCAATGAAAAACTGTTTTTT,CASSKDTTRVNEKLFF
TRBJ2-2,-,TRBV7-2,TRBD1,TGTGCCAGCAGAACCGGGACAGGGTTTACCGGGGAGCTGTTTTTT,CASRTGTGFTGELFF
TRBJ1-2,-,TRBV28,TRBD1,TGTGCCAGCAGTTTCCTAGCCCGACAGGGGGCAGGATATGGCTACACCTTC,CASSFLARQGAGYGYTF
TRBJ2-3,-,TRBV27,TRBD2,TGTGCCAGCAGTCCACGGGGGGAGGACACAGATACGCAGTATTTT,CASSPRGEDTDTQYF
TRBJ2-7,-,TRBV24-1,-,TGTGCCACCAGTGATTTGAGCGTTGCGTGGGGGCCTACCTACGAGCAGTACTTC,CATSDLSVAWGPTYEQYF
TRBJ1-5,-,TRBV2,TRBD1,TGTGCCAGCAGCGGACAGGGGATTGCTCAGCCCCAGCATTTT,CASSGQGIAQPQHF
TRBJ2-3,-,TRBV4-2,-,TGTGCCAGCAGCCAATCCGGAGGGCCTGATACGCAGTATTTT,CASSQSGGPDTQYF
TRBJ1-2,few,TRBV19,-,TGTGCCAGTAGTCTGCAGGGGACAACTAACTATGGCTACACCTTC,CASSLQGTTNYGYTF
TRBJ2-3,-,TRBV7-2,-,TGTGCCAGCAGGCTCTCGGGGGATACGCAGTATTTT,CASRLSGDTQYF
TRBJ2-7,-,TRBV18,TRBD1,TGTGCCAGCTCAGCAGGGACAGGGGGCTCGTACGAGCAGTACTTC,CASSAGTGGSYEQYF
TRBJ1-1,-,TRBV19,-,TGTGCCAGTAGTATAAATGGAGGGGTCCGGACTGAAGCTTTCTTT,CASSINGGVRTEAFF
TRBJ2-7,-,TRBV2,TRBD1,TGTGCCAGCAGTGAAGTGACAGGGGGCCTCTCCTACGAGCAGTACTTC,CASSEVTGGLSYEQYF
TRBJ1-3,-,TRBV18,TRBD1,TGTGCCAGCTCACCACCGACAGGGCCTGGAAACACCATATATTTT,CASSPPTGPGNTIYF
TRBJ2-7,-,TRBV10-3,TRBD1,TGTGCCATCAGTGGAGGGACAGGGGCAGGCTTGGAGCAGTACTTC,CAISGGTGAGLEQYF
TRBJ2-6,few,TRBV19,-,TGTGCCAGTACCCCCGAGGGGGTCGGGGCCAACGTCCTGACTTTC,CASTPEGVGANVLTF
TRBJ2-3,-,TRBV19,-,TGTGCCAGTAGGATCACAGATACGCAGTATTTT,CASRITDTQYF
TRBJ1-5,-,TRBV7-2,TRBD1,TGTGCCAGCAGACGAGGACAGGGGGAGCCCCAGCATTTT,CASRRGQGEPQHF
TRBJ2-5,many,TRBV6-2/TRBV6-3,-,TGTGCCAGCAGTTACATGGGTGAGACCCAGTACTTC,CASSYMGETQYF
TRBJ2-3,-,TRBV18,-,TGTGCCAGCTCACTGGACGCAGCTAGCACAGATACGCAGTATTTT,CASSLDAASTDTQYF
TRBJ1-3,-,TRBV3-1/TRBV3-2,-,TGTGCCAGCAGCCAGGCGGGCAGAGGAAACACCATATATTTT,CASSQAGRGNTIYF
TRBJ1-2,-,TRBV5-8,TRBD1,TGTGCCAGCAGCCGGACAGGGGAAGGCTATGGCTACACCTTC,CASSRTGEGYGYTF
TRBJ2-1,-,TRBV19,-,TGTGCCAGTAGTACACAGGGTAATGAGCAGTTCTTC,CASSTQGNEQFF
TRBJ2-1,-,TRBV6-4,-,TGTGCCAGCAGTAGGGGACTCGAGATGAACAATGAGCAGTTCTTC,CASSRGLEMNNEQFF
TRBJ2-7,-,TRBV5-6,-,TGTGCCAGCAGCTTGCTACAGCTTTACTCCTACGAGCAGTACTTC,CASSLLQLYSYEQYF
TRBJ2-6,-,TRBV28,-,TGTGCCAGCAGGGTTGGGGCCAACGTCCTGACTTTC,CASRVGANVLTF
TRBJ2-1,medium-sized,TRBV10-1,-,TGCGCCAGCCGGGACTCCGGGGCCAATGAGCAGTTCTTC,CASRDSGANEQFF
TRBJ2-7,-,TRBV4-2,TRBD1,TGTGCCAGCAGCCAAGCGTGGCAGGGGGACGAGCAGTACTTC,CASSQAWQGDEQYF
TRBJ1-1,-,TRBV6-6,-,TGTGCCAGCAGCCATAATCTGAACACTGAAGCTTTCTTT,CASSHNLNTEAFF
TRBJ1-2,-,TRBV20-1,-,TGCAGTGCTAGATCCGGGGCTGGCTACACCTTC,CSARSGAGYTF
TRBJ2-2,-,TRBV4-3,-,TGCGCCAGCAGCCAAGATTACCCGAACACCGGGGAGCTGTTTTTT,CASSQDYPNTGELFF